These 18 T cell receptor beta chains were sequenced from one sample in a study of beta chain features in type 1 diabetes. TCRB transcripts that were expressed got sequenced, as all of the isolated RNA had been reverse transcribed. The data were produced by immunoSEQ multiplex PCR, yet TCRdb's version contains in-frame clones alone and is incomplete. The sample holds 200,000 to 250,000 clones, around 10% seen once. Sequencing used naive CD4+ T cells from blood. These receptor sequences come from a woman between 18 and 30 years old in good health.

This clone was counted between two and nine times. The rearrangement joins TRBV7-9 to TRBJ2-7; 7 bases align to TRBD2. The CDR3 sequence is 15 residues long. Trimming cost V 5 bases and J 0 bases; bases outside gene matches: 7. In germline, CDR1 is SEHNR, CDR2 FQNEAQ (reference sequence). The CDR3 here is CASSGEGLNSYEQYF. The CDR3 DNA sequence: TGTGCCAGCAGCGGGGAGGGACTAAACTCCTACGAGCAGTACTTC.

The gene calls are TRBV12-5 and TRBJ1-1; D possibly corresponds to TRBD1 (5 bases). Germline CDR1 and CDR2: LGHNT and FRNRAP. The CDR3 totals 13 residues. Between the trimmed V and J ends, which lost 6 bases and 6 bases, there was a span of 14 bases. CDR3 loop: CASGLRSGAEAFF. Written as DNA, the CDR3 is TGTGCTAGTGGGCTACGATCGGGGGCTGAAGCTTTCTTT.

V usage is TRBV6-5 and J usage is TRBJ1-3; D possibly corresponds to TRBD1 (5 bases). V lost 6 bases and J 2 bases, leaving 11 bases between the germline ends. The CDR3 is 14 residues long. CDR1 MNHEY and CDR2 SVGAGI come from the germline V gene. The CDR3 protein is CASSSGTPGNTIYF. The CDR3 nucleotides are TGTGCCAGCAGCTCAGGGACTCCTGGAAACACCATATATTTT.

A note on this clone: Its ends do not fully match the called genes, so a read error is possible. V gene TRBV6-5 combines with J gene TRBJ2-1, with a weak D call TRBD2 (6 bases). Germline V gives CDR1 MNHEY, CDR2 SVGAGI. The CDR3 contains 14 residues. CDR3 region: CASNYSFGGDEQFF. CDR3 DNA: TGTGCCAGCAATTACTCGTTCGGCGGGGATGAGCAGTTCTTC.

This clone was picked up a small number of times. The chain recombines TRBV29-1 with TRBJ1-1; D uncertain. Between the trimmed V and J ends, which lost 0 bases and 6 bases, there was a span of 8 bases. The CDR3 loop spans 12 amino acids. Looked up from germline, CDR1 is SQVTM and CDR2 is ANQGSEA. The CDR3 DNA is TGCAGCGTTGAAGAAAGACATGCTGAAGCTTTCTTT. It specifies CSVEERHAEAFF.

The chain uses TRBV6-1 and TRBJ2-1; tentative D call: TRBD2 (5 bases). V lost 1 base to trimming and J lost 4 bases, with 11 bases between them. The CDR3 is made up of 15 amino acids. Germline V gives CDR1 MNHNS, CDR2 SASEGT. The CDR3 nucleotides read TGTGCCAGCAGTGAAGAAGGGAGTTTTTACAATGAGCAGTTCTTC. Translating gives CASSEEGSFYNEQFF.

V usage is TRBV29-1 and J usage is TRBJ2-7; D perhaps matches TRBD1 (5 bases). Between the trimmed V and J ends, which lost 4 bases and 1 base, there was a span of 14 bases. This CDR3 comprises 14 residues. From germline, CDR1 is SQVTM and CDR2 ANQGSEA. CDR3: CSVGGAGQSYEQYF. DNA of the CDR3: TGCAGCGTTGGTGGGGCAGGGCAGTCCTACGAGCAGTACTTC.

The chain is built from TRBV5-1 and TRBJ2-7, with D perhaps TRBD1 (5 bases). This CDR3 has 14 residues. V was clipped by 0 bases and J by 2 bases, with 9 bases between them. The germline V gene has CDR1 SGHRS and CDR2 YFSETQ. CDR3: CASSLAVGAYEQYF. CDR3 in DNA: TGCGCCAGCAGCTTGGCGGTAGGGGCCTACGAGCAGTACTTC.

This clone was seen only a few times. The chain recombines TRBV7-3 with TRBJ2-3; 9 bases are shared with TRBD2. The CDR3 length is 12 residues. From germline, CDR1 is SGHTA and CDR2 FQGTGA. V gave up 5 bases and J gave up 14 bases; unmatched junction bases: 8. The CDR3 region is CASSPDLAGLYF. The CDR3 nucleotides are TGTGCCAGCAGCCCCGACCTAGCGGGGTTGTATTTT.

V usage is TRBV5-1 and J usage is TRBJ1-5, with D perhaps matching TRBD1 (6 bases). This CDR3 is built from 14 residues. Deletions cut 0 bases from V and 5 bases from J, with 9 bases between. CDR1 and CDR2 from the germline V gene are SGHRS and YFSETQ. CDR3 sequence reads: CASSLVPGDQPQHF. The CDR3 nucleotides read TGCGCCAGCAGCTTGGTCCCAGGGGATCAGCCCCAGCATTTT.

This clone appeared a few times. This sequence joins TRBV9 and TRBJ1-3, with 7 bases fitting TRBD1. V trimming: 4 bases; J trimming: 4 bases; junction bases outside the gene matches: 5. The CDR3 runs 14 residues. Germline V gene sequence: CDR1 SGDLS, CDR2 YYNGEE. CDR3 region: CASSQQGKGNTIYF. The CDR3 bases are TGTGCCAGCAGCCAACAGGGGAAGGGAAACACCATATATTTT.

The chain joins TRBV30 to TRBJ1-1, with 8 nucleotides matching TRBD1. Germline V gives CDR1 GTSNPN, CDR2 SVGIG (reference sequence). The CDR3 runs to 11 residues. V was pared by 2 bases and J by 9 bases, with 2 bases of the junction left unmatched. CDR3 protein: CAWSRQGKAFF. CDR3 DNA sequence: TGTGCCTGGAGTCGACAGGGGAAAGCTTTCTTT.

The rearrangement uses TRBV11-1 and TRBJ1-2; the D is unclear. V lost 3 bases and J 4 bases, leaving 9 bases between the germline ends. The CDR3 runs to 13 residues. The germline V gene encodes CDR1 SGHAT and CDR2 FQDESV (reference sequence). CDR3 amino acids: CASSFAPGYGYTF. DNA of the CDR3: TGTGCCAGCAGCTTCGCCCCAGGCTATGGCTACACCTTC.

This clone was detected a few times. The chain carries TRBV5-6 and TRBJ2-7; 9 nucleotides agree with TRBD2. After removal of 5 bases from V and 5 bases from J, the junction contained 20 bases not matched to a gene. Germline V gene data show CDR1 as SGHDT and CDR2 as YYEEEE. The length of the CDR3 is 18 residues. The CDR3 region is CASSGDRRWTSVGHEQYF. DNA for the CDR3: TGTGCCAGCAGTGGGGACAGACGATGGACTAGCGTGGGGCACGAGCAGTACTTC.

The chain joins TRBV9 to TRBJ2-5; TRBD2 might be the D (5 bases). From germline, CDR1 is SGDLS and CDR2 YYNGEE. Trimming stripped 0 bases from V and 6 bases from J, with 15 bases between. The length of the CDR3 is 15 residues. The CDR3, as DNA: TGTGCCAGCAGCGTAGCCGAGGGTCTGGGAAAGACCCAGTACTTC. This translates into CASSVAEGLGKTQYF.

The chain joins TRBV6-1 to TRBJ2-1; 9 nucleotides agree with TRBD2. J lost 2 bases, V lost 4 bases, and 6 bases had no gene match. Germline-derived CDR1 and CDR2 are MNHNS and SASEGT. The length of the CDR3 is 16 residues. CDR3 protein: CASSGPAGGTYNEQFF. The CDR3 DNA reads as TGTGCCAGCAGTGGCCCGGCGGGGGGGACCTACAATGAGCAGTTCTTC.

The chain's CDR3 is CASSQLGQGSNQPQHF. The DNA for the CDR3 is TGTGCCAGCAGCCAACTTGGACAGGGGAGCAATCAGCCCCAGCATTTT. This chain uses TRBV4-2 with TRBJ1-5; 9 positions match TRBD1. The germline V gene encodes CDR1 LGHNA and CDR2 YNFKEQ. V lost 2 bases and J lost 1; bases outside the gene matches: 3. The CDR3 contains 16 residues.

This clone has just a few counts. V usage is TRBV18 and J usage is TRBJ1-3; the D is unclear. Trimming left V 6 bases short and J 0 bases short, with 9 bases between. Germline loops: CDR1 KGHSH, CDR2 LQKENI. The CDR3 has 14 residues. The CDR3 reads CASSPRNSGNTIYF. As DNA, the CDR3 is TGTGCCAGCTCGCCCAGGAACTCTGGAAACACCATATATTTT.